The 30 T cell receptor beta chains given below trace back to one sample, sequenced in a study of blood T cell repertoires in COVID-19. Clones were read by immunoSEQ multiplex PCR, and TCRdb kept only the in-frame ones, dropping some. The sample includes around 300,000 clones, 70% to 90% seen only once; the top ten take around 0.92%. Sequenced material: PBMCs or T cells enriched from blood (not recorded which). The receptors here all came from a woman in her 30s who had recovered from COVID-19.

The V call is TRBV27, the J call TRBJ1-5; D gene uncertain. The germline CDR1 and CDR2 sequences are MNHEY and SMNVEV (reference sequence). This CDR3 spans 13 amino acids. V was cut by 5 bases and J by 5 bases, with 10 bases left in between. The CDR3 nucleotides are TGTGCCAGCAGTCCAAAGAGAGATCAGCCCCAGCATTTT. Amino acid sequence: CASSPKRDQPQHF.

V and J are TRBV28 and TRBJ1-1; 10 bases align to TRBD1. Germline V CDR1 and CDR2: MDHEN, SYDVKM. V was clipped by 6 bases and J by 5 bases; unmatched bases: 12. The length of the CDR3 is 16 residues. The CDR3 DNA sequence: TGTGCCAGCAGACGACAGGGGGCGTTGGGTGGAACTGAAGCTTTCTTT. Amino acid sequence: CASRRQGALGGTEAFF.

The chain has TRBV27 and TRBJ2-6; TRBD1 matches 7 bases. The CDR3 runs to 19 residues. Germline assignment: CDR1 MNHEY and CDR2 SMNVEV (reference sequence). The V gene end was trimmed by 6 bases and the J gene end by 0 bases; junction bases not matched to a gene: 14. This CDR3 is CASRPLYRGVNSGANVLTF. The CDR3 DNA is TGTGCCAGCAGGCCCCTCTACAGGGGCGTTAACTCTGGGGCCAACGTCCTGACTTTC.

V is TRBV15 and J is TRBJ1-3, with 12 positions matching TRBD1. Looked up from germline, CDR1 is LNHNV and CDR2 is YYDKDF (reference sequence). This CDR3 is built from 20 residues. With V trimmed by 7 bases and J by 1 base, 17 bases remained unmatched. The chain's CDR3 is CATTRLGQGAGIESGNTIYF. In DNA form, the CDR3 reads TGTGCCACCACCCGATTGGGACAGGGGGCAGGTATAGAATCTGGAAACACCATATATTTT.

The chain couples TRBV5-4 to TRBJ2-3, with D possibly being TRBD1 (5 bases). The V gene's germline CDR1 is SGHNT and CDR2 YYREEE (reference sequence). CDR3 length equals 16 residues. Between the trimmed V and J ends, which lost 4 bases and 2 bases, there was a span of 17 bases. CDR3 coding DNA: TGTGCCAGCAGCCCCGGACAAGGTATTTTCACAGATACGCAGTATTTT. It yields the protein CASSPGQGIFTDTQYF.

This clone was seen only once. This chain connects TRBV18 to TRBJ2-4, with 10 bases matching TRBD1. Germline V gene sequence: CDR1 KGHSH, CDR2 LQKENI. V lost 2 bases and J lost 5; bases outside the gene matches: 6. There are 16 residues in the CDR3. The CDR3, as DNA: TGTGCCAGCTCACCATTAGGGGGGACAGGGGAAAACATTCAGTACTTC. Protein product: CASSPLGGTGENIQYF.

This chain connects TRBV6-5 to TRBJ1-2, with D possibly matching TRBD1 (6 bases). Trimming stripped 10 bases from V and 4 bases from J, with 16 bases between. The CDR3 spans 13 residues. CDR1 is MNHEY, CDR2 SVGAGI, per germline. CDR3 coding DNA: TGTGCCACCCGACGTGGGGGCTTCTATGGCTACACCTTC. Protein sequence: CATRRGGFYGYTF.

The V call is TRBV18, the J call TRBJ1-2, with D possibly matching TRBD1 (5 bases). In germline, CDR1 is KGHSH, CDR2 LQKENI. Trimming removed 1 base at V and 6 bases at J, with 9 bases between. This CDR3 has 13 amino acids. CDR3 in amino acids: CASSPLDSHGYTF. DNA of the CDR3: TGTGCCAGCTCACCACTAGACAGCCATGGCTACACCTTC.

The rearrangement uses TRBV5-6 and TRBJ2-3; D gene ambiguous. V was shortened by 10 bases and J by 1 base, with 19 bases between the two germline ends. This CDR3 is built from 15 residues. Germline-derived CDR1 and CDR2 are SGHDT and YYEEEE. The CDR3 region is CAASNLKRGTDTQYF. DNA of the CDR3: TGTGCCGCGTCCAATTTGAAGCGCGGCACAGATACGCAGTATTTT.

V usage is TRBV3-1 (or the pseudogene TRBV3-2) and J usage is TRBJ2-5, with TRBD1 matching over 8 bases. The CDR3 extends over 16 amino acids. Trimming took 6 bases from V and 5 from J; bases not matched to a gene: 14. Germline V gives CDR1 LGHDT, CDR2 YNNKEL (reference sequence). This CDR3 reads CASREFGTGPFETQYF. The CDR3 nucleotides are TGTGCCAGCAGGGAATTTGGGACAGGCCCATTTGAGACCCAGTACTTC.

This chain links TRBV21-1 with TRBJ1-5; the table assigns TRBD1, which was not confirmed against the DNA. TRBV21-1 is classified as a pseudogene. The CDR3 has 16 residues. In nucleotides, the CDR3 is TGTGCCAGCAGCAAAGTAAAAAGGGGGTTGAATCAGCCCCAGCATTTT. Residues: CASSKVKRGLNQPQHF.

The rearrangement links TRBV4-2 to TRBJ2-7; 9 bases are a match to TRBD2. Unmatched junction bases numbered 4, after V lost 0 bases and J lost 1 base. Germline loops: CDR1 LGHNA, CDR2 YNFKEQ. The CDR3 sequence is 16 residues long. CDR3 coding DNA: TGTGCCAGCAGCCAAGATAGCGGGAGCTCTTCCTACGAGCAGTACTTC. The encoded protein is CASSQDSGSSSYEQYF.

The chain carries TRBV20-1 and TRBJ2-7; 7 nucleotides agree with TRBD1. The CDR3 is made up of 11 amino acids. Germline lookup yields CDR1 DFQATT and CDR2 SNEGSKA (reference sequence). Trimming removed 5 bases from V and 7 bases from J; junction bases left unmatched: 5. The CDR3 loop reads CSALSGGEQYF. For the CDR3, the DNA is TGCAGTGCTCTCTCAGGGGGAGAGCAGTACTTC.

The chain carries TRBV27 and TRBJ1-5, with 7 bases matching TRBD1. The CDR3 loop spans 16 amino acids. Germline V lookup: CDR1 MNHEY, CDR2 SMNVEV (reference sequence). With 2 bases clipped from V and 4 bases from J, the junction kept 8 bases outside the gene matches. CDR3 DNA: TGTGCCAGCAGTTTACGCCCGACAGGGTGGAATCAGCCCCAGCATTTT. This sequence encodes CASSLRPTGWNQPQHF.

The chain couples TRBV12-3 or TRBV12-4 to TRBJ2-7; possible D gene TRBD1, 6 bases. CDR3 length: 13 amino acids. Trimming removed 8 bases at V and 2 bases at J, with 13 bases between. CDR3 loop: CASGYTGPYEQYF. In DNA form, the CDR3 reads TGTGCCAGCGGTTACACAGGGCCCTACGAGCAGTACTTC.

A few counts support this clone. J is TRBJ1-3 and V is TRBV6-5, with 11 bases fitting TRBD1. CDR1 and CDR2 (germline): MNHEY, SVGAGI. V trimming: 11 bases; J trimming: 4 bases; junction bases outside the gene matches: 10. The CDR3 sequence is 15 residues long. This CDR3 reads CAGLDRGRGGNTIYF. CDR3 bases: TGTGCCGGCTTGGACAGGGGGCGTGGGGGAAACACCATATATTTT.

CDR3 in DNA: TGTGCCTGGGCGGACAGGGTAAATCAGCCCCAGCATTTT. Translation gives CAWADRVNQPQHF. The J gene is TRBJ1-5, the V gene TRBV30; the match to TRBD1 covers 8 bases. The CDR3 is 13 amino acids. The J segment lost 4 bases and the V segment lost 5 bases, leaving 4 bases of the junction unmatched. The germline CDR1 and CDR2 sequences are GTSNPN and SVGIG (reference sequence).

This clone showed up just once. The CDR3: CSAPSTQGLVYGYTF. The CDR3 nucleotides read TGCAGCGCCCCTTCGACTCAGGGCTTAGTCTATGGCTACACCTTC. The chain has TRBV29-1 and TRBJ1-2, with D possibly matching TRBD1 (5 bases). The CDR3 consists of 15 residues. Per the germline V gene, CDR1 is SQVTM and CDR2 is ANQGSEA. The germline V and J ends were trimmed by 7 bases and 4 bases, with 22 bases remaining between them.

The chain carries TRBV11-2 and TRBJ2-7; 8 positions match TRBD1. Germline trimming cut 4 bases from V and 6 bases from J; bases unmatched to any gene: 11. Germline V gene data show CDR1 as SGHAT and CDR2 as FQNNGV. The CDR3 sequence is 15 residues long. CDR3 amino acids: CASSSTGAYGGEQYF. In DNA form, the CDR3 reads TGTGCCAGCAGCTCGACAGGGGCCTACGGGGGCGAGCAGTACTTC.

V is TRBV9 and J is TRBJ1-2, with D tentatively TRBD1 (5 bases). The V end was cut by 2 bases, the J end by 7 bases, with 15 bases between. This CDR3 region has 14 residues. The germline V gene encodes CDR1 SGDLS and CDR2 YYNGEE. Here the CDR3 DNA reads TGTGCCAGCAGCGTTGGTGGAGGGGTGAGTGGCTACACCTTC. Amino acids: CASSVGGGVSGYTF.

The chain employs TRBV15 and TRBJ2-2; TRBD2 matches at 12 bases. CDR1 and CDR2 from the germline V gene are LNHNV and YYDKDF (reference sequence). The CDR3 runs to 16 residues. Losses at the gene ends were 3 bases for V and 1 base for J; bases not matched to a gene: 0. This CDR3 reads CATSRGLAGNTGELFF. In nucleotides, the CDR3 is TGTGCCACCAGCAGGGGACTAGCGGGGAACACCGGGGAGCTGTTTTTT. Drawing the rest from reference TRBV15 and TRBJ2-2, the complete variable domain is DAMVIQNPRYQVTQFGKPVTLSCSQTLNHNVMYWYQQKSSQAPKLLFHYYDKDFNNEADTPDNFQSRRPNTSFCFLDIRSPGLGDTAMYLCATSRGLAGNTGELFFGEGSRLTVL.

As to this clone: One end of the junction does not line up with germline, which may come from a read error. The chain is built from TRBV6-2 or TRBV6-3 and TRBJ2-7; 9 positions match TRBD2. Germline CDR1 reads MNHEY; CDR2 reads SVGEGT. The CDR3 loop spans 17 amino acids. CDR3 protein: CASSLPIRGLASSEQYF. CDR3 in DNA: TGTGCCAGCAGCTTACCGATACGGGGACTAGCTTCCTCCGAGCAGTACTTC.

The chain couples TRBV19 to TRBJ2-3, with 7 bases matching TRBD2. V was pared by 3 bases and J by 6 bases, with 9 bases of the junction left unmatched. This CDR3 contains 15 residues. Germline V CDR1 and CDR2: LNHDA, SQIVND (reference sequence). CDR3: CASSISAGLGDTQYF. CDR3 nucleotides: TGTGCCAGTAGTATCTCAGCGGGGCTCGGGGATACGCAGTATTTT.

The CDR3 loop is CASSHRDSNQPQHF. In nucleotides, the CDR3 is TGTGCCAGCAGTCACAGAGATAGCAATCAGCCCCAGCATTTT. The chain carries TRBV27 and TRBJ1-5; no clear D gene. Trimming left V 5 bases short and J 0 bases short, with 8 bases between. There are 14 residues in the CDR3. The germline V gene has CDR1 MNHEY and CDR2 SMNVEV (reference sequence).

The V gene is TRBV7-3, the J gene TRBJ2-3; possibly TRBD1 for D (6 bases). With 3 bases removed from V and 2 bases from J, the gap between germline ends came to 12 bases. Germline CDR1 and CDR2: SGHTA and FQGTGA. The CDR3 loop spans 15 amino acids. CDR3 DNA: TGTGCCAGCAGCTTCAGGGGTCGAGACACAGATACGCAGTATTTT. Protein sequence: CASSFRGRDTDTQYF.

V usage is TRBV18 and J usage is TRBJ2-3, with 11 positions matching TRBD2. There are 15 residues in the CDR3. The V and J ends lost 2 bases and 6 bases, in that order; junction bases with no gene match: 4. CDR1 and CDR2 (germline): KGHSH, LQKENI. CDR3 in amino acids: CASSPFTSGSDTQYF. The CDR3 bases are TGTGCCAGCTCACCATTTACTAGCGGGAGCGATACGCAGTATTTT.

The chain links TRBV18 to TRBJ2-5, with D uncertain. V was clipped by 3 bases and J by 1 base, with 9 bases between them. The CDR3 length is 14 residues. Germline loops: CDR1 KGHSH, CDR2 LQKENI. The chain's CDR3 is CASSPSSIQETQYF. CDR3 DNA sequence: TGTGCCAGCTCACCGAGTTCCATCCAAGAGACCCAGTACTTC.

The J gene is TRBJ2-7, the V gene TRBV29-1; no clear D. The CDR3 has 12 residues. Trimming took off 6 bases at V and 2 bases at J, with 11 bases between the two ends. The V gene's germline CDR1 is SQVTM and CDR2 ANQGSEA. CDR3 sequence (DNA): TGCAGCGTCTTTAACATTGCCTACGAGCAGTACTTC. Translated: CSVFNIAYEQYF.

This clone appeared many times. The V and J genes are TRBV3-1 (or the pseudogene TRBV3-2) and TRBJ1-2; maybe TRBD1 (6 bases). Trimming took 5 bases from V and 6 from J, leaving 10 bases between them. This CDR3 has 12 residues. CDR1 and CDR2 from the germline V gene are LGHDT and YNNKEL (reference sequence). The DNA of the CDR3 is TGTGCCAGCAGCACAGGGACGGATGGCTACACCTTC. Translated, it gives CASSTGTDGYTF.

The chain couples TRBV20-1 to TRBJ2-7; D is unclear. CDR1 and CDR2 (germline): DFQATT, SNEGSKA (reference sequence). V was pared by 3 bases and J by 4 bases, with 7 bases between. The CDR3 is 11 amino acids. CDR3 sequence: CSASGLYEQYF. The DNA for the CDR3 is TGCAGTGCTAGCGGTTTGTACGAGCAGTACTTC.